Included here is one T cell receptor (beta chain) sequence, with context. Its antigen is unidentified. PCR employed 60 Vbeta and 13 Jbeta primers. Sequenced by immunoSEQ multiplex PCR; TCRdb stores in-frame clones only, minus some. The sample has approximately 150,000 clones, about 80% seen once. These data originate in a study of cytomegalovirus exposure and HLA in healthy donors. General study results and limits: Reported performance of the classifier showed diagnosis of cytomegalovirus status with high specificity and sensitivity. Many donors carried some public TCRs, although rarity characterized most TCR sequences. A few CMV-associated chains were confirmed in vitro to be specific for CMV antigens. Cytomegalovirus-associated TCR beta chains were listed, numbering some 170.

The ends were cut back, 4 bases at V and 8 bases at J, with 23 bases in the middle. This CDR3 is 16 amino acids long. Per germline, CDR1 MNHEY and CDR2 SVGAGI. J is TRBJ1-2 and V is TRBV6-5, with a tentative D call TRBD1 (6 bases). The sequencing sample was made of PBMCs. This TCR came from a middle-aged woman in good health and CMV-seronegative. The CDR3 reads CASSSSPGTPTWGYTF. For the CDR3, the DNA is TGTGCCAGCAGTTCCTCTCCCGGGACACCCACGTGGGGCTACACCTTC.